The clone carrying this TCR beta chain was seen at least ten times. Its antigen is undetermined. The CDR3 length is 14 residues. CDR1 and CDR2 (germline): SGHNT, YENEEA. Germline trimming cut 6 bases from V and 1 base from J; bases unmatched to any gene: 2. This sample was taken from a study of T cells in Graves' hyperthyroidism and ophthalmopathy. Turning to the study itself: At initial diagnosis, before any treatment had begun, peripheral blood was obtained.

Active moderate-to-severe ophthalmopathy, Clinical Activity Score at least 3, NOSPECS at least 4, under 3 months' duration. Together with thyroid ultrasound, orbital computed tomography, serum thyroxine and TRAb, clinical symptoms were used for diagnoses. The CDR3 regions of TCR beta were amplified from RNA transcripts. A set of HTBI primers served as the primers for a first-round RT-PCR of the TCR CDR3. TCRdb re-derived calls from the multiplex PCR reads in MiXCR, one entry per CDR3 protein. The sample contains 600,000 to 700,000 distinct CDR3 sequences, roughly 14% of which appear only once. Study-wide results and caveats: With a median lead of 6.5 months before onset, the model predicted ophthalmopathy.

Sequences were obtained from blood. The J gene is TRBJ2-2, the V gene TRBV11-3; 7 nucleotides align to TRBD1. The receptor comes from a woman between 40 and 55 years old with Graves' ophthalmopathy. CDR3 sequence: CASRGGMNTGELFF. CDR3 DNA sequence: TGTGCCAGCAGAGGGGGCATGAACACCGGGGAGCTGTTTTTT.